This TCR beta chain was identified in a study of blood T cell repertoires in COVID-19. Original handling: Estimation of nucleated cell counts was performed using reference gene primer amplification. The protocol was immunoSEQ multiplex PCR, while the TCRdb copy is restricted to in-frame clones and leaves out a portion. Clonal size and the V and J genes are those of that table, whereas D and trimming came from the DNA. The profile shows 350,000 to 450,000 clones, approximately 90% of them singletons. The CDR3 loop spans 17 amino acids. Germline CDR1 is LNHDA and CDR2 is SQIVND (reference sequence). After removal of 7 bases from V and 4 bases from J, the junction contained 16 bases not matched to a gene.

The clonotype originates from a woman aged 40 to 49 with COVID-19, enrolled during active disease. The sequencing input was peripheral blood. The chain carries TRBV19 and TRBJ1-1, with 9 bases aligning to TRBD1. The chain's CDR3 is CASTPQGARERITEAFF. CDR3 in DNA: TGTGCCAGTACCCCACAGGGGGCGCGGGAGAGAATCACTGAAGCTTTCTTT.